This T cell receptor (beta chain) originates from a study of T cell responses to AZD1222 COVID-19 vaccine. Using immunoSEQ multiplex PCR, the repertoire was profiled, and TCRdb retains in-frame clones only, with some absent. The sample has 100,000 or so clones; approximately 90% are singletons. Germline CDR1 is SGHTA and CDR2 is FQGNSA. V lost 5 bases and J lost 1, with 8 bases in between. The CDR3 is 13 amino acids. The TCR sequence derives from an adult in good health. The chain employs TRBV7-2 and TRBJ1-1, with TRBD1 as a possible D gene (5 bases). The material sequenced was peripheral blood, taken on day 0 of AZD1222 vaccination. The chain's CDR3 is CASSEDRNTEAFF. CDR3 bases: TGTGCCAGCAGCGAAGACAGGAACACTGAAGCTTTCTTT.